This T cell receptor (beta chain) was observed in a study of T cell repertoires in aging, cancer and after chemotherapy. Germline CDR1 and CDR2: SGHNT and YYREEE (reference sequence). V lost 1 base, J lost 0 bases, and 5 bases lay in between. CDR3 size: 13 residues. A mixed TRB-A/B primer pool amplified rearranged TRB by multiplex touch-down PCR. One entry per CDR3 protein results from TCRdb running MiXCR on the multiplex PCR reads. The sample consists of thousands of distinct CDR3 sequences, roughly 49% of them appearing once. This clonotype was counted a few times. Its antigen is undetermined. Study-level results: In healthy donors, age-related TCR diversity loss mainly reflected lost richness. Rebound thymic output was suggested by rising median generation probability during chemotherapy in each cancer cohort.

TCR beta rearrangements were amplified from peripheral blood genomic DNA. This chain uses TRBV5-4 with TRBJ2-7; D is unresolved. Material: blood. The receptor was derived from a human donor with a blood cancer. CDR3 in DNA: TGTGCCAGCAGCTTGACTGACTCCTACGAGCAGTACTTC. Protein: CASSLTDSYEQYF.